These 8 T cell receptor beta chains came from one sample sequenced in a study of cytomegalovirus exposure and HLA in healthy donors. The PCR used 60 Vbeta and 13 Jbeta primers. Assay used: immunoSEQ multiplex PCR; TCRdb lists only in-frame clones, some missing. The data show about 140,000 clones, 80% seen once. Sequenced: PBMCs. Receptors were obtained from a man aged 40-50 years in good health and CMV-seronegative.

V is TRBV5-5 and J is TRBJ1-5, with D possibly being TRBD1 (5 bases). The CDR3 sequence is 15 residues long. The germline gives CDR1 SGHKS, CDR2 YYEKEE (reference sequence). V lost 4 bases and J 5 bases, leaving 16 bases between the germline ends. For the CDR3, the DNA is TGTGCCAGCAGCGGGGACTTCCAGGCCCATCAGCCCCAGCATTTT. Its protein is CASSGDFQAHQPQHF.

The table lists this clone with a count of one. The chain employs TRBV10-2 and TRBJ2-5; 8 bases fit TRBD1. Trimming took 2 bases from V and 4 from J; bases not matched to a gene: 6. Germline V gives CDR1 WSHSY, CDR2 SAAADI. The CDR3 runs to 15 residues. The DNA for the CDR3 is TGCGCCAGCAGTGAGGGCCCAGGGGGCTTAGAGACCCAGTACTTC. Protein product: CASSEGPGGLETQYF.

The chain joins TRBV10-2 to TRBJ2-2, with 7 bases aligning to TRBD1. This CDR3 spans 14 amino acids. The V segment lost 6 bases and the J segment 4 bases; nucleotides outside the gene matches: 5. CDR1 and CDR2 from the germline V gene are WSHSY and SAAADI. The CDR3 is CASSRDSRTGELFF. The CDR3 DNA reads as TGCGCCAGCAGCAGGGACAGTCGCACCGGGGAGCTGTTTTTT.

The CDR3 sequence: CASSLARTGNTIYF. In DNA form, the CDR3 reads TGTGCCAGCAGCTTGGCCCGTACTGGAAACACCATATATTTT. The chain combines TRBV5-6 with TRBJ1-3; unclear D gene. Trimming cost V 0 bases and J 2 bases, with 6 bases left between them. In germline, CDR1 is SGHDT, CDR2 YYEEEE. The CDR3 covers 14 residues.

The V call is TRBV29-1, the J call TRBJ2-3; the D is unclear. This CDR3 contains 11 residues. From germline, CDR1 is SQVTM and CDR2 ANQGSEA. Trimming took 6 bases from V and 5 from J, leaving 9 bases between them. The CDR3 DNA reads as TGCAGCGTCCCCTCTAGAGATACGCAGTATTTT. Its translation is CSVPSRDTQYF.

The chain carries TRBV27 and TRBJ2-7; a weak D match, TRBD1 (6 bases). The CDR3 has 14 residues. Trimming pared 5 bases from V and 3 bases from J, leaving 14 bases between. CDR1 MNHEY and CDR2 SMNVEV come from the germline V gene (reference sequence). CDR3 sequence (DNA): TGTGCCAGCAGTACCACGGACAGAGACTACGAGCAGTACTTC. Residues: CASSTTDRDYEQYF.

The CDR3 region has the DNA TGTGCCAGCTCACCACTCTCGGGGGGCACCTCCTACGAGCAGTACTTC. Translating it yields CASSPLSGGTSYEQYF. This chain links TRBV18 with TRBJ2-7; D might be TRBD2 (7 bases). The V end was cut by 1 base, the J end by 0 bases, with 13 bases between. The CDR3 covers 16 residues. Germline V gene lookup returns CDR1 KGHSH and CDR2 LQKENI.

There are a few counts of this clone. The chain is built from TRBV10-3 and TRBJ1-4, with 8 bases lining up with TRBD1. The germline V gene has CDR1 ENHRY and CDR2 SYGVKD. The CDR3 spans 14 residues. The trim removed 7 bases at V and 3 bases at J, leaving 4 bases unmatched. In DNA form, the CDR3 reads TGTGCCATCACCTCAGGGGGCTCTAATGAAAAACTGTTTTTT. It codes for CAITSGGSNEKLFF.